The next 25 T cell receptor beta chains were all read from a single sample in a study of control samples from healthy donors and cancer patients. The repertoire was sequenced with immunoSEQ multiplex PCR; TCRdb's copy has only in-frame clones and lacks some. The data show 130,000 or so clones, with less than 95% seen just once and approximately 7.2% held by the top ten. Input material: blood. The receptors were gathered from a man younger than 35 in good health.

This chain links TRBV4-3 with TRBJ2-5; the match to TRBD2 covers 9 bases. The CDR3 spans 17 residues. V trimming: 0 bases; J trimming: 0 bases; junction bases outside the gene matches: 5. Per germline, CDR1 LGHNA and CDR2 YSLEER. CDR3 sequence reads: CASSQDPSGGNQETQYF. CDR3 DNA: TGCGCCAGCAGCCAAGATCCCAGCGGGGGGAACCAAGAGACCCAGTACTTC.

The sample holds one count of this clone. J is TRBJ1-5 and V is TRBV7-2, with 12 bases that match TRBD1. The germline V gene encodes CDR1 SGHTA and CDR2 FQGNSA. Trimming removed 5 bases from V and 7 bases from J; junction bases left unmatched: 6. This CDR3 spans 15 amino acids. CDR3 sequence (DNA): TGTGCCAGCAGCCAGGGACAGGGGGCCAGGCAGCCCCAGCATTTT. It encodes CASSQGQGARQPQHF. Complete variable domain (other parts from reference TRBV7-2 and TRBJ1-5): GAGVSQSPSNKVTEKGKDVELRCDPISGHTALYWYRQSLGQGLEFLIYFQGNSAPDKSGLPSDRFSAERTGGSVSTLTIQRTQQEDSAVYLCASSQGQGARQPQHFGDGTRLSIL.

The CDR3 reads CASSQTTGNTEAFF. The CDR3, as DNA: TGTGCCAGCAGTCAAACGACGGGGAACACTGAAGCTTTCTTT. The chain employs TRBV6-2 or TRBV6-3 and TRBJ1-1; D unresolved. The CDR3 contains 14 residues. Germline CDR1 and CDR2: MNHEY and SVGEGT. The V and J ends lost 5 bases and 1 base respectively, with 11 bases between them.

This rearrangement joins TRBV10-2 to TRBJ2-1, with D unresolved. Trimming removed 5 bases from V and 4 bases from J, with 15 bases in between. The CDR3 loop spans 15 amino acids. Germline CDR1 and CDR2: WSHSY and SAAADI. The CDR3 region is CASSSRITFYNEQFF. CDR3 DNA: TGCGCCAGCAGTTCAAGGATTACCTTTTACAATGAGCAGTTCTTC.

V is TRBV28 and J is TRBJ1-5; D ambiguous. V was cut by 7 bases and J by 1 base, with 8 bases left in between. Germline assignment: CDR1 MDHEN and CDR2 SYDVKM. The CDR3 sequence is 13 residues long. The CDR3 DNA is TGTGCCAGCACAGGTAGCAGCAATCAGCCCCAGCATTTT. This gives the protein CASTGSSNQPQHF. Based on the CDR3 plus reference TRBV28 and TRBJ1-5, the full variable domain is DVKVTQSSRYLVKRTGEKVFLECVQDMDHENMFWYRQDPGLGLRLIYFSYDVKMKEKGDIPEGYSVSREKKERFSLILESASTNQTSMYLCASTGSSNQPQHFGDGTRLSIL.

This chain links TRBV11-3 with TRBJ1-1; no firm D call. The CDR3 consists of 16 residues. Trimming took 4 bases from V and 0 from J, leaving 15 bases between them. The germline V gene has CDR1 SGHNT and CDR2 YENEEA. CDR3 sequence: CASSSPTVNLNTEAFF. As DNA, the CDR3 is TGTGCCAGCAGCTCTCCAACCGTTAACCTGAACACTGAAGCTTTCTTT.

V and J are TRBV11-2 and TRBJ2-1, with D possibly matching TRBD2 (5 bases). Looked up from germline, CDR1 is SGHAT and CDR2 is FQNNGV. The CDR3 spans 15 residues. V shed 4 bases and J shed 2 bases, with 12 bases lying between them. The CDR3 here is CASSSQRVPYNEQFF. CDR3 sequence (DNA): TGTGCCAGCAGCTCCCAGAGGGTCCCCTACAATGAGCAGTTCTTC.

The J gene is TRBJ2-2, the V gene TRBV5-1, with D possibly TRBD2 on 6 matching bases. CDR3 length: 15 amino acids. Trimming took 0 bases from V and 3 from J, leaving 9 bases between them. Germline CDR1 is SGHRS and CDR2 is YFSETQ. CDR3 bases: TGCGCCAGCAGCTTGGCGGGGGTGCACACCGGGGAGCTGTTTTTT. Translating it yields CASSLAGVHTGELFF.

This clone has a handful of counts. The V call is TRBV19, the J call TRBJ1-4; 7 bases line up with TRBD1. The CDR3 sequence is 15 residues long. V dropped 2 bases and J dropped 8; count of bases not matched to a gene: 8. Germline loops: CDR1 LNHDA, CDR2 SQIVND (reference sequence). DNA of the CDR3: TGTGCCAGTAGTATATTGTACACAGGGGAGGAAAAACTGTTTTTT. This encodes CASSILYTGEEKLFF.

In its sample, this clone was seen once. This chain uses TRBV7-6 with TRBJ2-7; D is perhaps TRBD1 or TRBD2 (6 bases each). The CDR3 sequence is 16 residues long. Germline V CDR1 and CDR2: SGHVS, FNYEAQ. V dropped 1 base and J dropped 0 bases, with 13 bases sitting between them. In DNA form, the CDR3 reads TGTGCCAGCAGCTTAGAATCGTGGGGGGCCTCCTACGAGCAGTACTTC. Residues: CASSLESWGASYEQYF.

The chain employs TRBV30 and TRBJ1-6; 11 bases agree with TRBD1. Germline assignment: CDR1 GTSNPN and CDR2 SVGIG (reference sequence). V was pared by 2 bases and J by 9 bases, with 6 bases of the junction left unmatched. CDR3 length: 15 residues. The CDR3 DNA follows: TGTGCCTGGAGTACCGGGACAGGGGGATTTTCACCCCTCCACTTT. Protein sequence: CAWSTGTGGFSPLHF. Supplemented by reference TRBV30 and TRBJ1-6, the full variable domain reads SQTIHQWPATLVQPVGSPLSLECTVEGTSNPNLYWYRQAAGRGLQLLFYSVGIGQISSEVPQNLSASRPQDRQFILSSKKLLLSDSGFYLCAWSTGTGGFSPLHFGNGTRLTVT.

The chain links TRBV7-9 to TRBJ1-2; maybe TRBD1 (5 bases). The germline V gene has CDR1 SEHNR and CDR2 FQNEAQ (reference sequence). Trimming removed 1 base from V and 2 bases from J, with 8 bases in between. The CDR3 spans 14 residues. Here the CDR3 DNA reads TGTGCCAGCAGCTTAGAACCAGGGAACTATGGCTACACCTTC. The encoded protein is CASSLEPGNYGYTF.

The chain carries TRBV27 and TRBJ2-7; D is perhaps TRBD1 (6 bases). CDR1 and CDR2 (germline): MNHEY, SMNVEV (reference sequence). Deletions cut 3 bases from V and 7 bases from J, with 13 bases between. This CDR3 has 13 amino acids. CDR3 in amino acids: CASSLDRGGEQYF. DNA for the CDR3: TGTGCCAGCAGTTTGGACAGAGGTGGTGAGCAGTACTTC.

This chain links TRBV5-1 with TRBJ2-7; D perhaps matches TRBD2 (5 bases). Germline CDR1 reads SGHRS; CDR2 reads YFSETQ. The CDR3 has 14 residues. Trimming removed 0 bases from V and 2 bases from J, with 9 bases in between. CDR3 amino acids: CASSLAREPYEQYF. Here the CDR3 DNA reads TGCGCCAGCAGCTTGGCCCGGGAACCCTACGAGCAGTACTTC.

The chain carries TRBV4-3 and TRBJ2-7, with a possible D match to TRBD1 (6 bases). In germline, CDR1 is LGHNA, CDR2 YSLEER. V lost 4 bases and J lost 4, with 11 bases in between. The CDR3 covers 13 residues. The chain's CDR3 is CASSLDRGYEQYF. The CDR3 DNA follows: TGCGCCAGCAGCCTAGATAGGGGGTACGAGCAGTACTTC.

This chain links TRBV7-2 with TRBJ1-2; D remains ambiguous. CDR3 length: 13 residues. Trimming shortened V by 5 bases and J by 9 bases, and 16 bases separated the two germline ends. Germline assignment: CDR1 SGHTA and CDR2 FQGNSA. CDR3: CASSPSPGGSYTF. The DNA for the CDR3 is TGTGCCAGCAGCCCCTCCCCCGGTGGTAGCTACACCTTC.

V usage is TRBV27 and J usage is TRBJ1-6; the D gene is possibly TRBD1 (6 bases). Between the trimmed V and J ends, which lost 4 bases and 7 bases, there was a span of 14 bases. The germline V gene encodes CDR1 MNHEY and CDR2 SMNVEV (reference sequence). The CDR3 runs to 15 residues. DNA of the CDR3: TGTGCCAGCAGTTATATAGGGACACCAAATTCACCCCTCCACTTT. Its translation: CASSYIGTPNSPLHF.

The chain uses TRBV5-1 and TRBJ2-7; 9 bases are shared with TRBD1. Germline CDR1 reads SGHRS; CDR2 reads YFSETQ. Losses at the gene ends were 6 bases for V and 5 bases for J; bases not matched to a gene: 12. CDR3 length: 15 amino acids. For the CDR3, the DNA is TGCGCCAGCAAACCCGGACAGGGGAGGAACCACGAGCAGTACTTC. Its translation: CASKPGQGRNHEQYF. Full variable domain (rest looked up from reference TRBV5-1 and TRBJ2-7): KAGVTQTPRYLIKTRGQQVTLSCSPISGHRSVSWYQQTPGQGLQFLFEYFSETQRNKGNFPGRFSGRQFSNSRSEMNVSTLELGDSALYLCASKPGQGRNHEQYFGPGTRLTVT.

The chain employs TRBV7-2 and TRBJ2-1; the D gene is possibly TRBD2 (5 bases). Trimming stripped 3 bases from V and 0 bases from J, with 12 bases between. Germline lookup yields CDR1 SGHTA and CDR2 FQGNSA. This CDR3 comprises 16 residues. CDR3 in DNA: TGTGCCAGCAGCTTGGCTAGCCAGACCTCCTACAATGAGCAGTTCTTC. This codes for CASSLASQTSYNEQFF.

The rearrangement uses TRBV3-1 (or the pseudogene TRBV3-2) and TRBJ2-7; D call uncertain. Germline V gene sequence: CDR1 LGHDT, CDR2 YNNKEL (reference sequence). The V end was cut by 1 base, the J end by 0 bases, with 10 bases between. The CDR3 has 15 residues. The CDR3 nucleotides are TGTGCCAGCAGCCAAGTCAGGCCTCTCTCCTACGAGCAGTACTTC. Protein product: CASSQVRPLSYEQYF.

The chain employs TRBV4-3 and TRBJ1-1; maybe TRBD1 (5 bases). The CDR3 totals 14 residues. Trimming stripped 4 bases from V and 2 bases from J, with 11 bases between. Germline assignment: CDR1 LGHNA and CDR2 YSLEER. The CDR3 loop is CASSLQGRNTEAFF. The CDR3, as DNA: TGCGCCAGCAGCCTTCAGGGCAGAAACACTGAAGCTTTCTTT.

CDR3 amino acids: CASSPRQGGKQYF. CDR3 coding DNA: TGTGCCAGCAGCCCGAGACAGGGCGGAAAGCAGTACTTC. The chain has TRBV7-3 and TRBJ2-7; 7 nucleotides match TRBD1. The CDR3 has 13 residues. J was trimmed by 8 bases and V by 5 bases; bases with no gene match: 9. Germline lookup yields CDR1 SGHTA and CDR2 FQGTGA.

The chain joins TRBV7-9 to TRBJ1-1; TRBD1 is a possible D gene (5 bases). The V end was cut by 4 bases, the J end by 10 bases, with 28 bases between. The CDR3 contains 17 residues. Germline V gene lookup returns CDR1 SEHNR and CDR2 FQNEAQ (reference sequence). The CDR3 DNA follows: TGTGCCAGCAGCTCCCGCAACCCGGCAGGGACCGGGTTTGTAGCTTTCTTT. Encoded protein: CASSSRNPAGTGFVAFF.

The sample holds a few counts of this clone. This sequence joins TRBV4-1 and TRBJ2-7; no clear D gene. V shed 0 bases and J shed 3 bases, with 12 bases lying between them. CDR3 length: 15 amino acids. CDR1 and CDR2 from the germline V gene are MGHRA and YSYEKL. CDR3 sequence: CASSQDLGSNYEQYF. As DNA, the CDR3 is TGCGCCAGCAGCCAAGATCTGGGCAGTAACTACGAGCAGTACTTC.

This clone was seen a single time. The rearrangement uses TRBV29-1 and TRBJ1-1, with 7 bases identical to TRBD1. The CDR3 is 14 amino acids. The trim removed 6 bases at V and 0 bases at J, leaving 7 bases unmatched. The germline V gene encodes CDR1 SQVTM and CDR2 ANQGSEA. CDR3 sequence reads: CSVIPTGMNTEAFF. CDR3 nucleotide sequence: TGCAGCGTCATTCCGACAGGGATGAACACTGAAGCTTTCTTT.